A selection of T cell receptor beta chains follows, all from one sample in a study of metastatic and nonmetastatic thyroid tumors. TCRdb re-processed the PCR reads through MiXCR. Among 30,000 to 40,000 clones listed, about 18% were seen once. The sample comprised blood. The receptors were gathered from a male donor with papillary thyroid cancer or a benign thyroid nodule (not recorded which). Some clones in this sample may be carry-over from other donors' samples. The CDR3 runs from the conserved cysteine through the conserved F or W. The D gene is left open where the match is weak. Some rows have no size entry. The others give once, few or many, or a class for an expanded clone.

>TRBV14|TRBJ2-3|.|many
CASSRAPRTDTQYF
TGTGCCAGCAGCCGGGCCCCTCGCACAGATACGCAGTATTTT
>TRBV6-2/TRBV6-3|TRBJ2-7|.|few
CASSRPSVGLTYEQYF
TGTGCCAGCAGCCGCCCTAGCGTTGGCCTCACCTACGAGCAGTACTTC
>TRBV6-1|TRBJ2-7|.|few
CASVGPAGAYF
TGTGCCAGCGTCGGTCCCGCAGGGGCGTACTTC
>TRBV19|TRBJ2-1|.|.
CASSPSINNEQFF
TGTGCCAGTAGTCCTTCGATTAACAATGAGCAGTTCTTC
>TRBV6-2/TRBV6-3|TRBJ2-3|.|.
CASSYGVADTQYF
TGTGCCAGCAGTTACGGGGTGGCAGATACGCAGTATTTT
>TRBV14|TRBJ1-2|.|.
CVSSQDPGRMGYGYTF
TGTGTCAGCAGCCAAGATCCTGGCAGGATGGGCTATGGCTACACCTTC
>TRBV12-3/TRBV12-4|TRBJ2-3|.|.
CASSSRGETQYF
TGTGCCAGCAGTTCTCGCGGAGAGACGCAGTATTTT
>TRBV12-3/TRBV12-4|TRBJ1-1|.|many
CASSWRREMNTEAFF
TGTGCCAGCAGTTGGAGACGGGAAATGAACACTGAAGCTTTCTTT
>TRBV28|TRBJ2-1|.|medium-sized
CASSRDSSYNEQFF
TGTGCCAGCAGCCGGGACTCTTCCTACAATGAGCAGTTCTTC
>TRBV6-1|TRBJ2-5|TRBD1|many
CASRGQGLETQYF
TGTGCCAGCAGGGGACAGGGATTAGAGACCCAGTACTTC
>TRBV9|TRBJ1-6|TRBD1|.
CASGDRTGGNSPLHF
TGTGCCAGCGGCGACAGGACAGGGGGAAATTCACCCCTACACTTT
>TRBV11-2|TRBJ2-2|.|few
CASSFPWSSNTVELFF
TGTGCCAGCAGCTTCCCCTGGAGCTCGAACACCGTGGAGCTGTTTTTT
>TRBV2|TRBJ1-5|.|many
CASSYDELISNQPQHF
TGTGCCAGCAGTTATGACGAACTTATTAGCAATCAGCCCCAGCATTTT
>TRBV19|TRBJ1-2|TRBD1|few
CASRGQGADGGYTF
TGTGCCAGTAGAGGACAGGGGGCGGACGGTGGCTACACCTTC
>TRBV6-1|TRBJ1-5|.|.
CASRVGGQPQHF
TGTGCCAGCAGAGTGGGCGGGCAGCCCCAGCATTTT
>TRBV6-1|TRBJ2-5|TRBD2|few
CASSPGLAGETQYF
TGTGCCAGCAGTCCCGGACTAGCGGGAGAGACCCAGTACTTC
>TRBV2|TRBJ2-5|.|many
CASREQETQYF
TGTGCCAGCAGGGAGCAAGAGACCCAGTACTTC
>TRBV6-2/TRBV6-3|TRBJ1-1|.|many
CASSYGVLGNTEAFF
TGTGCCAGCAGTTACGGGGTATTAGGGAACACTGAAGCTTTCTTT
>TRBV28|TRBJ1-2|TRBD1|medium-sized
CASSLAGTGGYGYTF
TGTGCCAGCAGTTTAGCCGGGACAGGGGGCTATGGCTACACCTTC
>TRBV7-2|TRBJ1-4|.|many
CASSRPYGGLNEKPFF
TGTGCCAGCAGCAGACCCTACGGGGGCCTTAATGAAAAACCGTTTTTT
>TRBV19|TRBJ2-5|.|many
CASSISGQTETQYF
TGTGCCAGTAGTATTTCGGGCCAAACAGAGACCCAGTACTTC
>TRBV12-5|TRBJ1-1|TRBD1|few
CASAQQGGTEAFF
TGTGCTAGTGCCCAGCAGGGGGGGACTGAAGCTTTCTTT
>TRBV5-6|TRBJ2-3|TRBD2|many
CASSRSGSGRVLRNTQYF
TGTGCCAGCAGCCGCTCGGGGAGCGGGAGGGTTTTACGCAATACGCAGTATTTT
>TRBV19|TRBJ1-1|TRBD1|many
CASSTSNRGNTEAFF
TGTGCCAGTAGTACCAGTAACAGGGGAAACACTGAAGCTTTCTTT
>TRBV28|TRBJ1-6|.|few
CAGRYDSPLHF
TGTGCAGGCAGATACGATTCACCCCTCCACTTT
>TRBV6-2/TRBV6-3|TRBJ2-7|.|few
CASISVADSYEQYF
TGTGCAAGCATCTCGGTGGCTGACTCCTACGAGCAGTACTTC
>TRBV15|TRBJ2-7|.|.
CATSRDRTAVGEQYF
TGTGCCACCAGCAGAGATAGGACCGCGGTGGGCGAGCAGTACTTC
>TRBV5-1|TRBJ2-2|.|many
CASSLGNAGELFF
TGCGCCAGCAGCTTGGGTAATGCCGGGGAGCTGTTTTTT
>TRBV6-2/TRBV6-3|TRBJ2-2|.|.
CASSYQLRLTGELFF
TGTGCCAGCAGTTACCAACTCAGGTTGACCGGGGAGCTGTTTTTT
>TRBV27|TRBJ1-1|TRBD1|many
CASSLFGTGGDTEAFF
TGTGCCAGCAGTTTATTCGGGACAGGGGGGGACACTGAAGCTTTCTTT
>TRBV6-5|TRBJ1-1|.|many
CASSYGPHEVNTEAFF
TGTGCCAGCAGTTACGGACCACACGAGGTGAACACTGAAGCTTTCTTT
>TRBV2|TRBJ2-5|.|.
CASEGHLETQYF
TGTGCCAGTGAGGGTCACCTAGAGACCCAGTACTTC
>TRBV5-1|TRBJ1-1|TRBD1|many
CASRQGQGDTEAFF
TGCGCCAGCAGGCAGGGTCAGGGGGATACTGAAGCTTTCTTT
>TRBV6-2/TRBV6-3|TRBJ2-1|TRBD2|.
CASTGLAGAPSNEQFF
TGTGCCAGCACGGGACTAGCGGGAGCCCCGTCCAATGAGCAGTTCTTC
>TRBV7-3|TRBJ2-7|.|.
CASSLSGGAGRDEQYF
TGTGCCAGCAGCTTATCCGGGGGCGCGGGTAGGGACGAGCAGTACTTC
>TRBV20-1|TRBJ1-5|TRBD1|many
CSARDASGQGERQPQHF
TGCAGTGCTAGAGATGCTTCAGGACAGGGGGAACGTCAGCCCCAGCATTTT
>TRBV20-1|TRBJ2-1|TRBD1|many
CSAPTPLVTGGDEQFF
TGCAGTGCCCCAACTCCCCTCGTGACAGGGGGGGATGAGCAGTTCTTC
>TRBV28|TRBJ2-1|TRBD2|.
CASSGTSGRTSYNEQFF
TGTGCCAGCAGCGGGACTAGCGGGAGGACTAGCTACAATGAGCAGTTCTTC
>TRBV5-6|TRBJ1-2|.|many
CASSLIQTYYGYTF
TGTGCCAGCAGCTTGATACAGACGTACTATGGCTACACCTTC
>TRBV2|TRBJ2-5|TRBD2|many
CASSGRLAGEETQYF
TGTGCCAGCAGTGGGAGACTAGCGGGAGAAGAGACCCAGTACTTC
>TRBV28|TRBJ1-1|.|many
CASHRGAGFNTEAFF
TGTGCCAGCCATAGAGGGGCAGGGTTTAACACTGAAGCTTTCTTT
>TRBV20-1|TRBJ1-5|.|many
CSATEGGQLYQPQHF
TGCAGTGCCACCGAAGGCGGGCAGCTTTATCAGCCCCAGCATTTT
>TRBV19|TRBJ1-1|TRBD1|few
CATYRGRGTEAFF
TGTGCCACTTACAGGGGGCGCGGCACTGAAGCTTTCTTT
>TRBV6-2/TRBV6-3|TRBJ2-1|.|.
CASSYPNKHNEQFF
TGTGCCAGCAGTTACCCCAACAAACACAATGAGCAGTTCTTC
>TRBV28|TRBJ2-3|TRBD2|.
CASSLYVGGDWGTDTQYF
TGTGCCAGCAGTTTATACGTGGGGGGGGACTGGGGCACAGATACGCAGTATTTT
>TRBV7-2|TRBJ2-5|TRBD2|.
CASSSIIAGGAETQYF
TGTGCCAGCAGCTCGATCATAGCGGGAGGGGCAGAGACCCAGTACTTC
>TRBV11-1|TRBJ2-1|.|.
CASILGGVAPNEQFF
TGTGCCAGCATCTTAGGGGGGGTGGCCCCCAATGAGCAGTTCTTC
>TRBV28|TRBJ2-1|TRBD2|.
CASSLTSGYNGQFF
TGTGCCAGCAGTTTGACTAGCGGCTACAATGGGCAGTTCTTC
>TRBV6-1|TRBJ1-5|.|few
CASRSGRSNQSQQF
TGTGCCAGCAGAAGTGGGAGGAGCAATCAGTCCCAGCAGTTT
>TRBV7-6|TRBJ2-1|TRBD2|many
CASSLASVGGAYNEQFF
TGTGCCAGCAGCTTAGCAAGTGTCGGGGGGGCCTACAATGAGCAGTTCTTC
>TRBV7-9|TRBJ2-7|.|many
CASSLVPYEQYF
TGTGCCAGCAGCTTAGTCCCCTACGAGCAGTACTTC